These 21 T cell receptor beta chains were sequenced from one sample in a study of neoadjuvant anti-PD-1 for oral cavity cancer. The data were produced by immunoSEQ multiplex PCR, yet TCRdb's version contains in-frame clones alone and is incomplete. The repertoire holds some 15,000 clones, with approximately 71% as singletons. The material sequenced was PBMCs, taken before nivolumab (anti-PD-1) treatment. These receptors all come from a person aged 35 to 85 with oral cavity squamous cell carcinoma.

In this sample, this clone turned up once. The rearrangement joins TRBV7-3 to TRBJ1-2; D not resolved. Germline CDR1 and CDR2: SGHTA and FQGTGA. V was shortened by 5 bases and J by 8 bases, with 21 bases between the two germline ends. This CDR3 is built from 15 residues. The CDR3 spells CASSRRMPDALGYTF. The CDR3 region has the DNA TGTGCCAGCAGCCGGAGGATGCCCGACGCCCTCGGCTACACCTTC.

The V and J genes are TRBV7-9 and TRBJ1-4, with 7 bases identical to TRBD1. This CDR3 has 16 amino acids. The V segment lost 1 base and the J segment 7 bases; nucleotides outside the gene matches: 9. Germline V gene sequence: CDR1 SEHNR, CDR2 FQNEAQ (reference sequence). CDR3 amino acids: CASSLGTGLITEKLFF. CDR3 DNA: TGTGCCAGCAGCTTAGGGACAGGCTTAATTACTGAAAAACTGTTTTTT.

V is TRBV10-3 and J is TRBJ1-5; D possibly corresponds to TRBD1 (5 bases). The CDR3 runs to 15 residues. Trimming pared 5 bases from V and 3 bases from J, leaving 14 bases between. CDR1 is ENHRY, CDR2 SYGVKD, per germline. CDR3: CAISSLGGDNQPQHF. Written as DNA, the CDR3 is TGTGCCATCAGTTCTCTCGGGGGGGACAATCAGCCCCAGCATTTT.

The chain links TRBV19 to TRBJ1-5; TRBD1 aligns across 9 bases. The CDR3 consists of 17 residues. In germline, CDR1 is LNHDA, CDR2 SQIVND (reference sequence). The V and J ends lost 5 bases and 0 bases, in that order; junction bases with no gene match: 8. CDR3 nucleotides: TGTGCCAGTAGTGCCCGGACAGGGGAATATAGCAATCAGCCCCAGCATTTT. It encodes CASSARTGEYSNQPQHF.

The genes are TRBV19 and TRBJ1-6; 7 bases are shared with TRBD1. Per the germline V gene, CDR1 is LNHDA and CDR2 is SQIVND (reference sequence). Unmatched junction bases numbered 12, after V lost 8 bases and J lost 11 bases. The CDR3 extends over 14 amino acids. The CDR3 bases are TGTGCCAGTGATAGAGGGGGCCCTGGGGCACCCCTCCACTTT. Translating it yields CASDRGGPGAPLHF. The whole variable domain, filled in from reference TRBV19 and TRBJ1-6, reads DGGITQSPKYLFRKEGQNVTLSCEQNLNHDAMYWYRQDPGQGLRLIYYSQIVNDFQKGDIAEGYSVSREKKESFPLTVTSAQKNPTAFYLCASDRGGPGAPLHFGNGTRLTVT.

This clone is a singleton in its sample. The V call is TRBV5-5, the J call TRBJ2-3; 7 bases are a match to TRBD1. Germline CDR1 reads SGHKS; CDR2 reads YYEKEE (reference sequence). J was trimmed by 0 bases and V by 4 bases; bases with no gene match: 8. This CDR3 has 16 amino acids. The CDR3, as DNA: TGTGCCAGCAGCAAGCAGGGACAGCCTAGCACAGATACGCAGTATTTT. This codes for CASSKQGQPSTDTQYF. Variable domain in full (rest from reference TRBV5-5 and TRBJ2-3): DAGVTQSPTHLIKTRGQQVTLRCSPISGHKSVSWYQQVLGQGPQFIFQYYEKEERGRGNFPDRFSARQFPNYSSELNVNALLLGDSALYLCASSKQGQPSTDTQYFGPGTRLTVL.

The rearrangement uses TRBV11-2 and TRBJ2-1, with unresolved D. V lost 3 bases and J 8 bases, leaving 8 bases between the germline ends. The germline V gene has CDR1 SGHAT and CDR2 FQNNGV. CDR3 length: 12 residues. CDR3 nucleotides: TGTGCCAGCAGCTTTTTCGGTGATGAGCAGTTCTTC. Translation gives CASSFFGDEQFF.

As DNA, the CDR3 is TGTGCCAGCAGTTCGGGGCCCAACGTTTATAATTCACCCCTCCACTTT. It codes for CASSSGPNVYNSPLHF. The chain employs TRBV9 and TRBJ1-6; possible D gene TRBD1, 5 bases. Trimming removed 5 bases at V and 4 bases at J, with 16 bases between. Germline assignment: CDR1 SGDLS and CDR2 YYNGEE. The CDR3 extends over 16 amino acids.

This chain uses TRBV7-2 with TRBJ2-7; D may be TRBD2 (5 bases). The CDR3 sequence is 19 residues long. Per germline, CDR1 SGHTA and CDR2 FQGNSA. Trimming pared 5 bases from V and 1 base from J, leaving 27 bases between. CDR3 sequence (DNA): TGTGCCAGCAGCCTCGCAACCGGACTGGCCTCCCACCTTTCCTACGAGCAGTACTTC. Protein: CASSLATGLASHLSYEQYF.

The chain combines TRBV5-1 with TRBJ2-7; unclear D gene. Trimming removed 0 bases at V and 1 base at J, with 17 bases between. CDR3 length equals 17 residues. Per germline, CDR1 SGHRS and CDR2 YFSETQ. CDR3 nucleotides: TGCGCCAGCAGCTTGGGACGTCGGGCAGCAAAGTCCTACGAGCAGTACTTC. As protein: CASSLGRRAAKSYEQYF.

J is TRBJ2-3 and V is TRBV7-3; D not certain. The CDR3 totals 14 residues. The V and J ends lost 1 base and 4 bases respectively, with 9 bases between them. CDR1 and CDR2 from the germline V gene are SGHTA and FQGTGA. The CDR3 bases are TGTGCCAGCAGCTTAATGAGTACCTCAGATACGCAGTATTTT. It encodes CASSLMSTSDTQYF.

The V and J genes are TRBV9 and TRBJ2-5; maybe TRBD1 (6 bases). This CDR3 is 16 amino acids long. Germline CDR1 SGDLS, CDR2 YYNGEE. The V end lost 2 bases, the J end lost 5 bases, and 19 bases lay between the germline ends. In nucleotides, the CDR3 is TGTGCCAGCAGCGTTCAAGGCAGGGGAGATTCGGAGACCCAGTACTTC. Translating it yields CASSVQGRGDSETQYF.

The table lists this clone with a count of one. The chain is built from TRBV2 and TRBJ1-5; the D is unclear. V lost 6 bases and J 0 bases, leaving 12 bases between the germline ends. Germline V CDR1 and CDR2: SNHLY, FYNNEI. This CDR3 is 15 amino acids long. This CDR3 is CASSPVYYSNQPQHF. The DNA of the CDR3 is TGTGCCAGCAGCCCCGTATATTATAGCAATCAGCCCCAGCATTTT.

The chain carries TRBV25-1 and TRBJ1-4; no clear D gene. The CDR3 covers 16 residues. Germline-derived CDR1 and CDR2 are MGHDK and SYGVNS. The ends were cut back, 3 bases at V and 8 bases at J, with 19 bases in the middle. CDR3 sequence (DNA): TGTGCCAGCAGTGATTCGTCCAGAAGCCCGGGCGAAAAACTGTTTTTT. Its translation: CASSDSSRSPGEKLFF.

J is TRBJ2-3 and V is TRBV2; TRBD1 aligns across 7 bases. Trimming took 6 bases from V and 3 from J; bases not matched to a gene: 3. The CDR3 contains 13 residues. Germline V gene sequence: CDR1 SNHLY, CDR2 FYNNEI. The CDR3 is CASSVGQTDTQYF. Here the CDR3 DNA reads TGTGCCAGCAGCGTGGGACAGACAGATACGCAGTATTTT.

The chain couples TRBV5-4 to TRBJ2-5, with a tentative D call TRBD2 (5 bases). This CDR3 comprises 16 residues. Trimming cost V 2 bases and J 1 base, with 15 bases left between them. Germline lookup yields CDR1 SGHNT and CDR2 YYREEE (reference sequence). This chain's CDR3 is CASSFLVVGSQETQYF. In DNA, the CDR3 is TGTGCCAGCAGCTTTCTAGTTGTGGGGAGCCAAGAGACCCAGTACTTC.

V usage is TRBV30 and J usage is TRBJ2-6; either TRBD1 or TRBD2 may supply D (5 bases each). Germline V CDR1 and CDR2: GTSNPN, SVGIG (reference sequence). This CDR3 has 15 residues. Trimming stripped 4 bases from V and 3 bases from J, with 13 bases between. This chain's CDR3 is CAWKPPGSGANVLTF. Written as DNA, the CDR3 is TGTGCCTGGAAACCCCCAGGGAGTGGGGCCAACGTCCTGACTTTC. Full variable domain (outside the CDR3, taken from reference TRBV30 and TRBJ2-6): SQTIHQWPATLVQPVGSPLSLECTVEGTSNPNLYWYRQAAGRGLQLLFYSVGIGQISSEVPQNLSASRPQDRQFILSSKKLLLSDSGFYLCAWKPPGSGANVLTFGAGSRLTVL.

The CDR3 nucleotides are TGCGCCAGCAGCCCGGGCCTAGCGGACGTCTACGAGCAGTACTTC. Encoded protein: CASSPGLADVYEQYF. The J gene is TRBJ2-7, the V gene TRBV5-1, with TRBD2 identical over 7 bases. This CDR3 region has 15 residues. The germline CDR1 and CDR2 sequences are SGHRS and YFSETQ. With 4 bases clipped from V and 3 bases from J, the junction kept 10 bases outside the gene matches. Supplemented by reference TRBV5-1 and TRBJ2-7, the full variable domain reads KAGVTQTPRYLIKTRGQQVTLSCSPISGHRSVSWYQQTPGQGLQFLFEYFSETQRNKGNFPGRFSGRQFSNSRSEMNVSTLELGDSALYLCASSPGLADVYEQYFGPGTRLTVT.

This sequence joins TRBV10-2 and TRBJ2-5; either TRBD1 or TRBD2 may supply D (5 bases each). CDR1 is WSHSY, CDR2 SAAADI, per germline. Trimming took 4 bases from V and 5 from J, leaving 11 bases between them. The CDR3 has 13 residues. CDR3 coding DNA: TGCGCCAGCAGTGGGGGGTCCTTTGAGACCCAGTACTTC. Its protein product is CASSGGSFETQYF.

This chain uses TRBV6-1 with TRBJ2-5; D unclear. Trimming stripped 2 bases from V and 4 bases from J, with 11 bases between. There are 14 residues in the CDR3. Germline V gene lookup returns CDR1 MNHNS and CDR2 SASEGT. CDR3 amino acids: CASSEIRSPETQYF. DNA for the CDR3: TGTGCCAGCAGTGAAATCAGGAGCCCAGAGACCCAGTACTTC.

The V call is TRBV15, the J call TRBJ2-3; TRBD1 is a possible D gene (6 bases). CDR3 length: 15 amino acids. CDR1 LNHNV and CDR2 YYDKDF come from the germline V gene (reference sequence). Trimming pared 0 bases from V and 1 base from J, leaving 8 bases between. CDR3 nucleotides: TGTGCCACCAGCAGAGACAGGGGTGGCACAGATACGCAGTATTTT. This translates into CATSRDRGGTDTQYF.